Listed below are T cell receptor beta chains from one sample, sequenced in a study of blood T cell repertoires in COVID-19. The table came from immunoSEQ multiplex PCR; TCRdb's copy has only in-frame clones and leaves some out. This sample has about 200,000 clones, with over 75% found just once. The sample comprised peripheral blood. All receptors derive from a man aged 50 to 60 with COVID-19, enrolled during active disease. The CDR3 runs from the conserved cysteine through the conserved F or W. The order of the fields is J gene, CDR3 length, V gene, CDR3 protein.

>TRBJ2-7|15|TRBV7-6
CASSLGPSPGYEQYF
>TRBJ1-6|14|TRBV27
CASSPDRGNSPLHF
>TRBJ1-5|16|TRBV19
CASSIGGVVSNQPQHF
>TRBJ2-7|15|TRBV7-9
CASSLAQGNFYEQYF
>TRBJ1-4|15|TRBV4-1
CASSHITGAEEKLFF
>TRBJ2-7|17|TRBV4-1
CASSQELSGGASYEQYF
>TRBJ1-1|15|TRBV9
CASSVVPTGHAEAFF
>TRBJ2-2|15|TRBV5-1
CASSLTSGATGELFF
>TRBJ1-6|14|TRBV19
CASSGAGNNSPLHF
>TRBJ2-7|12|TRBV29-1
CSVVTGGYEQYF
>TRBJ1-4|15|TRBV6-5
CASRPTGEVNEKLFF
>TRBJ2-1|17|TRBV5-4
CASSFPTTTSSYNEQFF
>TRBJ1-5|14|TRBV6-6
CASSPQTTNQPQHF
>TRBJ2-3|16|TRBV9
CASSVESRVPTDTQYF
>TRBJ2-2|13|TRBV5-4
CASSSRGPGELFF
>TRBJ1-1|11|TRBV2
CASTVNTEAFF
>TRBJ2-1|13|TRBV24-1
CATSDPPGNEQFF
>TRBJ2-3|14|TRBV18
CASSPGLETDTQYF
>TRBJ1-2|14|TRBV5-6
CASSYGQDLYGYTF
>TRBJ2-1|15|TRBV2
CASSRDLSSYNEQFF
>TRBJ2-1|13|TRBV19
CASSGGLAGFWFF
>TRBJ1-1|17|TRBV14
CASSQANWGTGHFEAFF
>TRBJ1-3|20|TRBV7-6
CASSLLGQGATIPIGNTIYF
>TRBJ2-7|13|TRBV19
CASSIGDTYEQYF
>TRBJ2-1|16|TRBV27
CASSQLIASSYNEQFF
>TRBJ2-7|17|TRBV7-2
CASSSPTSGRVYDEQYF
>TRBJ2-1|13|TRBV10-3
CAISELGRGEQFF
>TRBJ1-6|15|TRBV14
CASSHRDRGNSPLHF
>TRBJ2-1|16|TRBV11-2
CASSLLVTGGFNEQFF
>TRBJ1-1|12|TRBV9
CASSADSLEAFF
>TRBJ2-5|19|TRBV3-1/TRBV3-2
CASSRKGASGRKLEETQYF
>TRBJ2-5|13|TRBV18
CASSRLERETQYF
>TRBJ2-2|15|TRBV11-2
CASSLDGVNTGELFF
>TRBJ2-2|15|TRBV6-1
CASSEGSVGSGELFF
>TRBJ2-2|16|TRBV5-4
CASSLASGRRAGELFF
>TRBJ1-1|14|TRBV19
CASSIGRGNTEAFF